A single sample gave rise to the 24 T cell receptor beta chains below, sequenced in a study of T-cell reconstitution after alpha-beta-depleted transplantation in children. TCRbeta library construction was performed incorporating unique molecular identifiers. Via MiXCR, TCRdb re-called the PCR reads, giving one row per CDR3 protein. The sample lists about 210,000 distinct CDR3 sequences; more than 15% were seen once. Sample: PBMCs, mostly from graft donor cells, taken 360 days after TCRalphabeta/CD19-depleted stem cell transplant. The source is a male patient under 10 years old who had a stem cell transplant for acute lymphoblastic leukemia, so the T cells may come from the graft donor.

The rearrangement joins TRBV10-3 to TRBJ2-5, with D tentatively TRBD1 or TRBD2 (5 bases each). The germline V and J ends were trimmed by 7 bases and 5 bases, with 14 bases remaining between them. This CDR3 is 13 amino acids long. The germline V gene encodes CDR1 ENHRY and CDR2 SYGVKD. CDR3 DNA: TGTGCCATCACCAAGGGACCTGGGGAGACCCAGTACTTC. Translation gives CAITKGPGETQYF.

The chain carries TRBV5-1 and TRBJ2-3, with TRBD2 matching over 13 bases. Losses at the gene ends were 4 bases for V and 6 bases for J; bases not matched to a gene: 5. The CDR3 runs 15 residues. CDR1 is SGHRS and CDR2 is YFSETQ in the germline V gene. The CDR3 nucleotides are TGCGCCAGCAGCGTGGGGACTAGCGGGAAGGATACGCAGTATTTT. Translation gives CASSVGTSGKDTQYF.

This clonotype showed up just a few times. J is TRBJ1-1 and V is TRBV12-3 or TRBV12-4, with a tentative D call TRBD1 (6 bases). The CDR3 extends over 17 amino acids. Trimming took 6 bases from V and 1 from J, leaving 21 bases between them. The CDR3 reads CASSTWAGAAWNTEAFF. In DNA, the CDR3 is TGTGCCAGCAGCACTTGGGCAGGGGCTGCCTGGAACACTGAAGCTTTCTTT.

This clonotype has a handful of counts. The chain recombines TRBV27 with TRBJ1-5, with D hard to call. The CDR3 has 15 amino acids. Trimming removed 2 bases at V and 6 bases at J, with 14 bases between. Germline assignment: CDR1 MNHEY and CDR2 SMNVEV (reference sequence). This CDR3 reads CASSLVGFASQPQHF. The CDR3 region has the DNA TGTGCCAGCAGTTTAGTAGGGTTCGCCTCTCAGCCCCAGCATTTT.

The rearrangement joins TRBV10-3 to TRBJ2-5; D is undetermined. The CDR3 spans 12 residues. V was pared by 8 bases and J by 4 bases, with 11 bases between. Germline assignment: CDR1 ENHRY and CDR2 SYGVKD. CDR3 DNA: TGTGCCATCGGTTCCATGGGAGAGACCCAGTACTTC. It is translated as CAIGSMGETQYF.

The chain's CDR3 is CASSKGSGTGDFPSFGTDTQYF. As DNA, the CDR3 is TGTGCCAGCAGCAAAGGCTCCGGGACAGGGGATTTTCCTTCGTTTGGCACAGATACGCAGTATTTT. The V gene is TRBV21-1, the J gene TRBJ2-3; the tabulated D call, TRBD1, remains unverified against the DNA. TRBV21-1 is listed as a pseudogene. The CDR3 consists of 22 residues.

This clonotype was found many times. The V and J genes are TRBV5-1 and TRBJ2-3; 9 nucleotides align to TRBD1. Per the germline V gene, CDR1 is SGHRS and CDR2 is YFSETQ. CDR3 length equals 15 residues. Trimming removed 2 bases from V and 3 bases from J; junction bases left unmatched: 4. For the CDR3, the DNA is TGCGCCAGCAGCTTAACAGGGGGCCGAACAGATACGCAGTATTTT. As protein: CASSLTGGRTDTQYF. Full variable domain (missing parts from reference TRBV5-1 and TRBJ2-3): KAGVTQTPRYLIKTRGQQVTLSCSPISGHRSVSWYQQTPGQGLQFLFEYFSETQRNKGNFPGRFSGRQFSNSRSEMNVSTLELGDSALYLCASSLTGGRTDTQYFGPGTRLTVL.

The chain couples TRBV12-3 or TRBV12-4 to TRBJ2-5, with D unclear. Trimming removed 6 bases from V and 2 bases from J, with 13 bases in between. The CDR3 is 14 amino acids. The CDR3 coding sequence is TGTGCCAGCAGAACCTGGCCACTACAAGAGACCCAGTACTTC. As protein: CASRTWPLQETQYF.

The V call is TRBV5-1, the J call TRBJ2-5, with 9 bases that match TRBD1. Germline assignment: CDR1 SGHRS and CDR2 YFSETQ. The junction had 2 bases not matched to a gene; V was cut back by 7 bases and J by 1 base. The length of the CDR3 is 13 residues. The CDR3 DNA follows: TGCGCCAGCGGGGACAGGGCCCAAGAGACCCAGTACTTC. This encodes CASGDRAQETQYF.

This clonotype was detected a few times. The chain employs TRBV5-6 and TRBJ2-3, with D tentatively TRBD2 (5 bases). Germline V lookup: CDR1 SGHDT, CDR2 YYEEEE. Trimming shortened V by 4 bases and J by 0 bases, and 12 bases separated the two germline ends. The CDR3 length is 15 residues. CDR3 protein: CASSQLEGSTDTQYF. The CDR3 nucleotides read TGTGCCAGCAGCCAACTAGAGGGAAGCACAGATACGCAGTATTTT.

This clonotype was seen a handful of times. The chain carries TRBV29-1 and TRBJ2-3, with 11 nucleotides matching TRBD2. The CDR3 runs to 15 residues. Germline CDR1 SQVTM, CDR2 ANQGSEA. V lost 6 bases to trimming and J lost 1 base; unmatched junction nucleotides: 6. The CDR3 coding sequence is TGCAGCGTCAGCGGGACTAGCGGCGGCACAGATACGCAGTATTTT. Translating it yields CSVSGTSGGTDTQYF.

This chain joins TRBV29-1 and TRBJ2-5, with a weak D call TRBD1 (6 bases). This CDR3 has 13 amino acids. The germline gives CDR1 SQVTM, CDR2 ANQGSEA. The ends were cut back, 4 bases at V and 4 bases at J, with 13 bases in the middle. This chain's CDR3 is CSVAGSGAETQYF. CDR3 nucleotide sequence: TGCAGCGTTGCGGGGTCAGGGGCAGAGACCCAGTACTTC.

The chain links TRBV27 to TRBJ2-2; a possible D gene is TRBD2 (6 bases). V lost 4 bases and J lost 7, with 16 bases in between. The length of the CDR3 is 15 residues. Per the germline V gene, CDR1 is MNHEY and CDR2 is SMNVEV (reference sequence). As DNA, the CDR3 is TGTGCCAGCAGTTCGACGACTAGGAGGGGCGGGGAGCTGTTTTTT. Its protein product is CASSSTTRRGGELFF.

This clonotype showed up just once. The rearrangement uses TRBV4-1 and TRBJ2-4, with D unclear. This CDR3 comprises 17 residues. The V gene's germline CDR1 is MGHRA and CDR2 YSYEKL. With 1 base removed from V and 0 bases from J, the gap between germline ends came to 13 bases. The CDR3 DNA sequence: TGCGCCAGCAGCCAAGTAGTGGCACCCCTAGCCAAAAACATTCAGTACTTC. Translation: CASSQVVAPLAKNIQYF.

This clonotype has only a few counts. This chain connects TRBV29-1 to TRBJ1-1, with D unresolved. V lost 6 bases and J 4 bases, leaving 12 bases between the germline ends. Germline CDR1 SQVTM, CDR2 ANQGSEA. This CDR3 is 12 amino acids long. As DNA, the CDR3 is TGCAGCGTAGGAGGGTGGGTCACTGAAGCTTTCTTT. Its translation: CSVGGWVTEAFF.

This clonotype was observed many times. The V gene is TRBV28, the J gene TRBJ2-7; D not certain. The ends were cut back, 2 bases at V and 5 bases at J, with 7 bases in the middle. The germline V gene has CDR1 MDHEN and CDR2 SYDVKM. The CDR3 has 12 residues. Here the CDR3 reads CASSLPVDEQYF. CDR3 bases: TGTGCCAGCAGTTTACCGGTCGACGAGCAGTACTTC.

This clonotype has just a few counts. The chain's CDR3 is CATSSPLKAAGTQYF. The CDR3 DNA reads TGTGCCACCAGCTCCCCCCTAAAGGCAGCTGGGACCCAGTACTTC. The chain employs TRBV15 and TRBJ2-5; D call uncertain. Germline CDR1 is LNHNV and CDR2 is YYDKDF (reference sequence). The CDR3 sequence is 15 residues long. The V and J ends lost 5 bases and 7 bases respectively, with 20 bases between them.

This clonotype was detected a few times. This sequence joins TRBV7-3 and TRBJ2-1; D is ambiguous. V gave up 5 bases and J gave up 6 bases, with 11 bases separating them. Germline V CDR1 and CDR2: SGHTA, FQGTGA. The CDR3 consists of 13 residues. CDR3 sequence reads: CASSVFGGNEQFF. The CDR3 coding sequence is TGTGCCAGCAGCGTTTTTGGCGGCAATGAGCAGTTCTTC.

This clonotype turned up a few times. The genes are TRBV10-3 and TRBJ2-2; D uncertain. V was shortened by 7 bases and J by 2 bases, with 8 bases between the two germline ends. This CDR3 has 13 residues. CDR1 ENHRY and CDR2 SYGVKD come from the germline V gene. The DNA for the CDR3 is TGTGCCATCAATAAGGGAAACACCGGGGAGCTGTTTTTT. The encoded protein is CAINKGNTGELFF.

This chain joins TRBV2 and TRBJ2-7; no reliable D call. The V and J ends lost 7 bases and 0 bases respectively, with 10 bases between them. The CDR3 is made up of 13 amino acids. CDR1 SNHLY and CDR2 FYNNEI come from the germline V gene. The CDR3 DNA is TGTGCCAGCATCCGTAGGAGCTCCTACGAGCAGTACTTC. As protein: CASIRRSSYEQYF.

The rearrangement joins TRBV10-3 to TRBJ2-2; D might be TRBD1 (6 bases). CDR1 is ENHRY and CDR2 is SYGVKD in the germline V gene. The V and J ends lost 10 bases and 0 bases respectively, with 15 bases between them. This CDR3 is built from 15 residues. The CDR3 bases are TGTGCCACCCAAGAGCAGGGGCCGAACACCGGGGAGCTGTTTTTT. It is translated as CATQEQGPNTGELFF.

The V and J genes are TRBV15 and TRBJ2-2, with TRBD1 matching 7 bases. The V and J ends lost 1 base and 3 bases, in that order; junction bases with no gene match: 5. The germline V gene has CDR1 LNHNV and CDR2 YYDKDF (reference sequence). This CDR3 region has 16 residues. The CDR3 DNA sequence: TGTGCCACCAGCAGAGCGAGACAGGGTTACACCGGGGAGCTGTTTTTT. It codes for CATSRARQGYTGELFF.

The chain uses TRBV5-1 and TRBJ2-2, with 7 bases that match TRBD1. The trim removed 4 bases at V and 6 bases at J, leaving 9 bases unmatched. Germline V gene data show CDR1 as SGHRS and CDR2 as YFSETQ. The length of the CDR3 is 15 residues. The CDR3 sequence is CASSGDSFVAGELFF. The DNA of the CDR3 is TGCGCCAGCAGCGGGGACAGTTTTGTCGCCGGGGAGCTGTTTTTT.

The chain joins TRBV6-6 to TRBJ2-7; D uncertain. The V end lost 5 bases, the J end lost 7 bases, and 9 bases lay between the germline ends. The germline V gene encodes CDR1 MNHNY and CDR2 SVGAGI (reference sequence). This CDR3 is built from 11 residues. The CDR3 nucleotides are TGTGCCAGCAGTCCCCATAGAGAGCAGTACTTC. Protein product: CASSPHREQYF.